This T cell receptor (beta chain) was retrieved from a study of shared clonotypes between healthy human individuals. Looking at the study overall: Each donor's CD8 memory used one plate, CD8 naive two, each CD4 subset three. Study-level results: Non-shared clonotypes were found to have lower generation probabilities than the clonotypes that were shared by all four of the sorted-subset donors. Researchers sampled only blood; tissue repertoires likely differ.

The CDR3 loop spans 13 amino acids. CDR1 SGHRS and CDR2 YFSETQ come from the germline V gene. Trimming cost V 5 bases and J 3 bases, with 9 bases left between them. Once extracted for a subset, genomic DNA was divided evenly among several immunoSEQ plates. This table comes from immunoSEQ multiplex PCR, and its TCRdb copy is limited to in-frame clones, with some not included. The sample carries about 980,000 clones, around three quarters recorded once. Regarding this clone: The target antigen is unknown.

The receptor's source is a young man in good health. The specimen was memory CD4+ T cells sorted from blood. The subset here: CD45RA-negative fraction. The J gene is TRBJ2-1, the V gene TRBV5-1; D remains unclear. This CDR3 is CASRSDVYNEQFF. DNA for the CDR3: TGCGCCAGCAGATCAGACGTCTACAATGAGCAGTTCTTC.